This TCR beta chain stems from a study of metastatic and nonmetastatic thyroid tumors. The overall study: For malignant and benign thyroid patients, tumor or nodule tissue and blood were the sources whose repertoires were compared. Study-level findings and limits: Patients with malignant thyroid tumors reportedly had significantly higher TCR beta diversity than those with benign nodules, in blood and tumor.

Trimming removed 5 bases from V and 5 bases from J, with 15 bases in between. The germline V gene has CDR1 GTSNPN and CDR2 SVGIG (reference sequence). This CDR3 is built from 14 residues. No patient received treatment before thyroid surgery. Methods used by the authors: A papillary thyroid cancer distant-metastasis classifier was built from CDR3 differences across clinicopathological groups. TCRdb re-called clones from the PCR reads using MiXCR. TCRdb's processing, not the authors', yielded these V and J calls. This sample carries about 22,000 clones, 23% of them seen once, and the ten largest clones take over 70%. Note on this clone: The antigen is not known. This clone may be a read error of a much larger clone one base away.

The rearrangement joins TRBV30 to TRBJ2-2; no clear D. The TCR comes from a male donor with papillary thyroid cancer or a benign thyroid nodule (not recorded which). Some clones in this sample may be carry-over from other donors' samples. The specimen sequenced was blood. The CDR3, as DNA: TGTGCCTGGGGAGCTATCGGTAGTACCGGGGAGCTGTTTTTT. It yields the protein CAWGAIGSTGELFF.